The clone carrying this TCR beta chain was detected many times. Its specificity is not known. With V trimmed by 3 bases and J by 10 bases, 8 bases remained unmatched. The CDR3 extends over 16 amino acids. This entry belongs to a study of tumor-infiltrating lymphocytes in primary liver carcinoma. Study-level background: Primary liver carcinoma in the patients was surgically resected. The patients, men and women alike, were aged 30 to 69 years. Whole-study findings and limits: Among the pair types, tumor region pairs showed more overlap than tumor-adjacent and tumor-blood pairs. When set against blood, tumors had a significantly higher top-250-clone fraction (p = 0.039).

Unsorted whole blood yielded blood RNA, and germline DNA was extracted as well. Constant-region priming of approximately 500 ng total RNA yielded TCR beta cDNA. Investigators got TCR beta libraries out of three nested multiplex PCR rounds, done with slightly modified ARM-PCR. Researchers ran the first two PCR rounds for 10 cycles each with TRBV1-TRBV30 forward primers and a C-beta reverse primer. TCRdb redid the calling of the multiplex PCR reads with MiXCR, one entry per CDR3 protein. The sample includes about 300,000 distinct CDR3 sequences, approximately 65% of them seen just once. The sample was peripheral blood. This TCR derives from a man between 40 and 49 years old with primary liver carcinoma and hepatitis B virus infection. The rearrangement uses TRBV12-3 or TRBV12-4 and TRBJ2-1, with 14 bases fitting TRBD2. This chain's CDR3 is CASSFGTSGSSDEQFF. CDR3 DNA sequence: TGTGCCAGCAGTTTCGGGACTAGCGGGAGTAGTGACGAGCAGTTCTTC.